Listed here are 29 T cell receptor beta chains from one sample, sequenced in a study of cytomegalovirus exposure and HLA in healthy donors. The PCR contained 60 Vbeta and 13 Jbeta primers. Sequencing used immunoSEQ multiplex PCR; TCRdb keeps in-frame clones, though not all of them. The table records 150,000 to 200,000 clones, 70% to 80% of them present only once. Sequencing was performed on PBMCs. These receptors came from a woman in her twenties or thirties in good health and CMV-seropositive.

This chain joins TRBV7-2 and TRBJ2-7, with D possibly being TRBD1 (5 bases). CDR1 and CDR2 (germline): SGHTA, FQGNSA. V was pared by 5 bases and J by 2 bases, with 10 bases between. The CDR3 totals 13 residues. The CDR3 loop is CASSPGSPYEQYF. The CDR3 region has the DNA TGTGCCAGCAGCCCAGGGTCTCCCTACGAGCAGTACTTC.

As to this clone: Other nucleotide sequences in the sample specify the same CDR3. This sequence joins TRBV10-3 and TRBJ2-7; D possibly corresponds to TRBD2 (6 bases). V lost 6 bases and J lost 7, with 10 bases in between. The CDR3 contains 11 residues. CDR1 ENHRY and CDR2 SYGVKD come from the germline V gene. The CDR3 region is CAISSAGEQYF. The CDR3 coding sequence is TGTGCCATCAGCTCGGCGGGGGAGCAGTACTTC.

This clone was seen once. V is TRBV5-5 and J is TRBJ2-2; TRBD1 is a possible D gene (5 bases). Germline V gives CDR1 SGHKS, CDR2 YYEKEE (reference sequence). This CDR3 is built from 13 residues. Between the trimmed V and J ends, which lost 1 base and 9 bases, there was a span of 10 bases. CDR3 nucleotide sequence: TGTGCCAGCAGCTTGACAGGAGTGAGGGAGCTGTTTTTT. Amino acid sequence: CASSLTGVRELFF.

The rearrangement joins TRBV4-1 to TRBJ2-7, with a weak D call TRBD1 (6 bases). This CDR3 is 15 amino acids long. CDR1 MGHRA and CDR2 YSYEKL come from the germline V gene. V was cut by 1 base and J by 3 bases, with 13 bases left in between. The CDR3: CASSQGTDGFYEQYF. The CDR3 region has the DNA TGCGCCAGCAGCCAAGGGACAGACGGGTTCTACGAGCAGTACTTC.

The chain recombines TRBV6-5 with TRBJ1-2, with 7 bases identical to TRBD1. Trimming removed 4 bases from V and 0 bases from J; junction bases left unmatched: 2. From germline, CDR1 is MNHEY and CDR2 SVGAGI. This CDR3 comprises 14 residues. The CDR3, as DNA: TGTGCCAGCAGTTCGACAGGGCCTAACTATGGCTACACCTTC. It codes for CASSSTGPNYGYTF.

V is TRBV11-2 and J is TRBJ2-3, with D perhaps TRBD2 (6 bases). This CDR3 region has 15 residues. CDR1 is SGHAT and CDR2 is FQNNGV in the germline V gene. V gave up 0 bases and J gave up 3 bases, with 10 bases separating them. CDR3 residues: CASSLERGGTDTQYF. Written as DNA, the CDR3 is TGTGCCAGCAGCTTAGAGCGGGGCGGGACAGATACGCAGTATTTT.

J is TRBJ2-6 and V is TRBV5-1, with a possible D match to TRBD2 (6 bases). This CDR3 is built from 18 residues. Trimming took off 4 bases at V and 0 bases at J, with 17 bases between the two ends. Germline assignment: CDR1 SGHRS and CDR2 YFSETQ. CDR3: CASSLPMGGSSGANVLTF. The DNA for the CDR3 is TGCGCCAGCAGCCTACCAATGGGGGGTAGCTCTGGGGCCAACGTCCTGACTTTC.

The chain has TRBV4-3 and TRBJ1-1; maybe TRBD1 (6 bases). Germline V gives CDR1 LGHNA, CDR2 YSLEER. V gave up 0 bases and J gave up 4 bases, with 18 bases separating them. The CDR3 consists of 17 residues. CDR3 sequence reads: CASSQDEVGQGFTEAFF. The CDR3 DNA follows: TGCGCCAGCAGCCAAGACGAGGTGGGGCAGGGGTTCACTGAAGCTTTCTTT.

This chain joins TRBV7-2 and TRBJ2-1; 15 nucleotides agree with TRBD2. CDR1 is SGHTA, CDR2 FQGNSA, per germline. This CDR3 has 16 residues. V lost 1 base, J lost 13 bases, and 8 bases stayed unmatched. DNA of the CDR3: TGTGCCAGCAGCTTAGGAGGGGGACTAGCGGGGGGCCCACAGTTCTTC. As protein: CASSLGGGLAGGPQFF.

In its sample, this clone was seen once. This chain connects TRBV5-1 to TRBJ2-5, with TRBD2 matching over 11 bases. The germline CDR1 and CDR2 sequences are SGHRS and YFSETQ. The V segment lost 4 bases and the J segment 5 bases; nucleotides outside the gene matches: 7. This CDR3 spans 15 amino acids. DNA of the CDR3: TGCGCCAGCAGCATTAGCGGGGGGGCTCCGGAGACCCAGTACTTC. As protein: CASSISGGAPETQYF.

This chain uses TRBV4-3 with TRBJ2-7; TRBD1 aligns across 9 bases. Germline V lookup: CDR1 LGHNA, CDR2 YSLEER. The CDR3 has 17 amino acids. The V and J ends lost 0 bases and 5 bases, in that order; junction bases with no gene match: 11. CDR3 nucleotides: TGCGCCAGCAGCCAAGATTCGGGACAGGGAGAGGGCCACGAGCAGTACTTC. Translating it yields CASSQDSGQGEGHEQYF.

The gene calls are TRBV28 and TRBJ1-1; no clear D. From germline, CDR1 is MDHEN and CDR2 SYDVKM. The V gene lost 5 bases and the J gene lost 5 bases, with 9 bases spanning the gap. This CDR3 is built from 12 residues. This CDR3 reads CASSAPGTEAFF. CDR3 coding DNA: TGTGCCAGCAGTGCCCCGGGGACTGAAGCTTTCTTT.

V gene TRBV9 combines with J gene TRBJ2-2; 10 bases are shared with TRBD2. The V segment lost 5 bases and the J segment 7 bases; nucleotides outside the gene matches: 11. CDR3 size: 16 residues. Germline values: CDR1 SGDLS, CDR2 YYNGEE. The CDR3 region has the DNA TGTGCCAGCAGTTCCCGGGGACTAGCGAAAATCGGGGAGCTGTTTTTT. Translation gives CASSSRGLAKIGELFF.

The chain uses TRBV5-1 and TRBJ2-7, with D possibly matching TRBD2 (6 bases). V dropped 4 bases and J dropped 4 bases, with 9 bases sitting between them. The germline V gene has CDR1 SGHRS and CDR2 YFSETQ. The CDR3 spans 12 residues. Written as DNA, the CDR3 is TGCGCCAGCAGCCTGGAGGGGTACGAGCAGTACTTC. This codes for CASSLEGYEQYF.

This chain links TRBV29-1 with TRBJ2-5; 8 positions agree with TRBD1. J lost 6 bases, V lost 1 base, and 19 bases had no gene match. Per the germline V gene, CDR1 is SQVTM and CDR2 is ANQGSEA. This CDR3 is 18 amino acids long. The CDR3 sequence: CSVEVRGRLWEVRKTQYF. DNA for the CDR3: TGCAGCGTTGAAGTCAGGGGGCGACTTTGGGAGGTCCGAAAGACCCAGTACTTC.

About this clone itself: Distinct nucleotide sequences in the sample also encode this CDR3. The chain uses TRBV28 and TRBJ1-5; the D is unclear. The germline CDR1 and CDR2 sequences are MDHEN and SYDVKM. The CDR3 runs 13 residues. Trimming left V 3 bases short and J 6 bases short, with 9 bases between. The CDR3 coding sequence is TGTGCCAGCAGTTTGGCAGGTAGTCAGCCCCAGCATTTT. It codes for CASSLAGSQPQHF.

A few counts support this clone. This chain joins TRBV19 and TRBJ2-3; 7 positions agree with TRBD1. The CDR3 consists of 16 residues. Germline CDR1 LNHDA, CDR2 SQIVND (reference sequence). V lost 4 bases, J lost 1 base, and 8 bases stayed unmatched. The CDR3 here is CASSNRRQGCTDTQYF. As DNA, the CDR3 is TGTGCCAGTAGTAACCGTCGACAGGGATGCACAGATACGCAGTATTTT. The entire variable domain, with the rest obtained from reference TRBV19 and TRBJ2-3, is as follows: DGGITQSPKYLFRKEGQNVTLSCEQNLNHDAMYWYRQDPGQGLRLIYYSQIVNDFQKGDIAEGYSVSREKKESFPLTVTSAQKNPTAFYLCASSNRRQGCTDTQYFGPGTRLTVL.

V gene TRBV30 combines with J gene TRBJ1-4; D may be TRBD1 (5 bases). V lost 0 bases and J lost 12, with 17 bases in between. The CDR3 is 14 amino acids. Germline CDR1 is GTSNPN and CDR2 is SVGIG (reference sequence). CDR3 nucleotide sequence: TGTGCCTGGAGTGTCCAGGGAACAAGTCGGGAACTGTTTTTT. Protein product: CAWSVQGTSRELFF.

The chain employs TRBV6-6 and TRBJ2-7; no clear D. The CDR3 is 16 amino acids. Trimming took off 0 bases at V and 0 bases at J, with 12 bases between the two ends. Germline CDR1 and CDR2: MNHNY and SVGAGI (reference sequence). In DNA form, the CDR3 reads TGTGCCAGCAGTTACTCGGTGGCCCTCTCCTCCTACGAGCAGTACTTC. Its translation is CASSYSVALSSYEQYF.

The V gene is TRBV18, the J gene TRBJ1-2, with 8 bases matching TRBD1. Germline V gene data show CDR1 as KGHSH and CDR2 as LQKENI. With V trimmed by 3 bases and J by 7 bases, 7 bases remained unmatched. The CDR3 loop spans 14 amino acids. CDR3 bases: TGTGCCAGCTCACCGGGACAGGAAGGAGGTGGCTACACCTTC. Protein product: CASSPGQEGGGYTF.

The chain combines TRBV7-2 with TRBJ1-1, with D possibly matching TRBD1 (6 bases). The CDR3 is made up of 14 amino acids. With 5 bases removed from V and 3 bases from J, the gap between germline ends came to 13 bases. From germline, CDR1 is SGHTA and CDR2 FQGNSA. The CDR3 is CASSQGMAHTEAFF. CDR3 nucleotide sequence: TGTGCCAGCAGCCAGGGGATGGCCCACACTGAAGCTTTCTTT.

The J gene is TRBJ2-3, the V gene TRBV2; no reliable D call. Trimming removed 2 bases from V and 2 bases from J, with 8 bases in between. The germline CDR1 and CDR2 sequences are SNHLY and FYNNEI. The CDR3 length is 14 residues. CDR3 DNA sequence: TGTGCCAGCAGTGAAATGCTAGACACAGATACGCAGTATTTT. Translating it yields CASSEMLDTDTQYF.

The DNA of the CDR3 is TGTGCCAGCAGCTTGAGGGAGGCCTACGAGCAGTACTTC. This gives the protein CASSLREAYEQYF. The chain uses TRBV7-9 and TRBJ2-7; possibly TRBD2 for D (6 bases). Trimming left V 3 bases short and J 2 bases short, with 8 bases between. The CDR3 is 13 residues long. Germline V gene sequence: CDR1 SEHNR, CDR2 FQNEAQ (reference sequence).

This clone was found a few times. The genes are TRBV5-4 and TRBJ2-5, with 7 bases matching TRBD1. V was clipped by 5 bases and J by 3 bases; unmatched bases: 7. The germline V gene encodes CDR1 SGHNT and CDR2 YYREEE (reference sequence). The CDR3 runs 14 residues. CDR3 sequence: CASSSGGQKETQYF. The CDR3 coding sequence is TGTGCCAGCAGTTCTGGGGGACAGAAAGAGACCCAGTACTTC. Variable domain in full (rest from reference TRBV5-4 and TRBJ2-5): ETGVTQSPTHLIKTRGQQVTLRCSSQSGHNTVSWYQQALGQGPQFIFQYYREEENGRGNFPPRFSGLQFPNYSSELNVNALELDDSALYLCASSSGGQKETQYFGPGTRLLVL.

CDR3 coding DNA: TGTGCCAGCAGCTTAGTCAGGGGGCCGGGGGGAGGCTACACCTTC. Its protein product is CASSLVRGPGGGYTF. V is TRBV5-6 and J is TRBJ1-2; the match to TRBD1 covers 8 bases. The CDR3 is 15 amino acids. V was clipped by 2 bases and J by 8 bases; unmatched bases: 11. Germline CDR1 and CDR2: SGHDT and YYEEEE.

The chain carries TRBV19 and TRBJ2-5; 8 bases line up with TRBD2. Germline V gene sequence: CDR1 LNHDA, CDR2 SQIVND (reference sequence). Trimming took 3 bases from V and 5 from J; bases not matched to a gene: 11. The CDR3 has 16 residues. The CDR3 region has the DNA TGTGCCAGTAGTATTATCAGCGGGAGCCCGTTCGAGACCCAGTACTTC. Its protein is CASSIISGSPFETQYF.

CDR3 loop: CAWPRQDNYGYTF. CDR3 sequence (DNA): TGTGCCTGGCCTCGACAGGATAACTATGGCTACACCTTC. The chain combines TRBV30 with TRBJ1-2, with D possibly TRBD1 on 6 matching bases. The CDR3 consists of 13 residues. CDR1 GTSNPN and CDR2 SVGIG come from the germline V gene (reference sequence). The V and J ends lost 5 bases and 1 base respectively, with 11 bases between them.

The chain employs TRBV5-8 and TRBJ1-5; 9 bases map to TRBD1. Unmatched junction bases numbered 6, after V lost 4 bases and J lost 4 bases. Germline V gene sequence: CDR1 SGHTS, CDR2 YDEGEE. This CDR3 has 15 residues. The chain's CDR3 is CASSPGTGKNQPQHF. The DNA of the CDR3 is TGTGCCAGCAGCCCTGGGACAGGGAAAAATCAGCCCCAGCATTTT.

This sequence joins TRBV25-1 and TRBJ1-2, with D tentatively TRBD1 (5 bases). Looked up from germline, CDR1 is MGHDK and CDR2 is SYGVNS. V was cut by 6 bases and J by 3 bases, with 11 bases left in between. This CDR3 is built from 13 residues. The chain's CDR3 is CASRLGQDYGYTF. CDR3 nucleotides: TGTGCCAGCAGGCTGGGGCAAGACTATGGCTACACCTTC.